This T cell receptor beta chain stems from a study of cytomegalovirus exposure and HLA in healthy donors. General observations from the study: Most sequenced TCRs were rare (though some public TCRs occurred in many donors).

This clone was detected a few times. What it binds is unknown. The V and J ends lost 0 bases and 5 bases respectively, with 8 bases between them. The CDR3 loop spans 13 amino acids. Looked up from germline, CDR1 is GTSNPN and CDR2 is SVGIG (reference sequence). PCR involved 60 Vbeta and 13 Jbeta primers. Using immunoSEQ multiplex PCR, the repertoire was profiled, and TCRdb retains in-frame clones only, with some absent. The sample shows about 120,000 clones, 82% of them seen only once. The sequencing input was PBMCs. This rearrangement joins TRBV30 to TRBJ1-5; D might be TRBD1 (5 bases). This TCR derives from a woman under 30 in good health and CMV-seronegative. The CDR3 DNA follows: TGTGCCTGGAGTGTAGGGGTCGATCAGCCCCAGCATTTT. It encodes CAWSVGVDQPQHF.